These T cell receptor beta chains were read from a single sample in a study of blood T cell repertoires in COVID-19. Method: immunoSEQ multiplex PCR; TCRdb's copy keeps in-frame clones and lacks some. The table shows approximately 300,000 clones, with 70% to 90% occurring only once. Sequenced: PBMCs or T cells enriched from blood (not recorded which). The receptors derive from a woman aged 25 to 39 who had recovered from COVID-19. Both conserved end residues are part of each CDR3. The D gene is left open where the match is weak. A clone size is listed for some rows: how often the clone was seen (once, few, many), or a class if it is expanded.

- | TRBJ2-5 | - | TRBV19 | TGTGCCAGTCGCCGGCGGAGCGAAGAGACCCAGTACTTC | CASRRRSEETQYF
- | TRBJ1-2 | - | TRBV6-5 | TGTGCCAGCAGTTACTGGAGGGACTGGGGGTCTTATGGCTACACCTTC | CASSYWRDWGSYGYTF
- | TRBJ1-2 | - | TRBV10-1 | TGCGCTGAGGAAGTTTTTTGGGGCTCGGATGGCTACACCTTC | CAEEVFWGSDGYTF
- | TRBJ2-7 | - | TRBV2 | TGTGCCAGCATTTGGAAGGAGGACCTCTCCTACGAGCAGTACTTC | CASIWKEDLSYEQYF
once | TRBJ1-4 | - | TRBV4-1 | TGCGCCACCTCGCGGGCCATTAATGAAAAACTGTTTTTT | CATSRAINEKLFF
- | TRBJ1-1 | - | TRBV2 | TGTGCCACACTCAGGGAAATGAACACTGAAGCTTTCTTT | CATLREMNTEAFF
once | TRBJ2-7 | - | TRBV5-1 | TGCGCCAGCAGCTCACAATACGAGCAGTACTTC | CASSSQYEQYF
- | TRBJ1-3 | - | TRBV5-6 | TGTGCCAGCAGCTTGGAGCGGGTTTCTGGAAACACCATATATTTT | CASSLERVSGNTIYF
few | TRBJ1-1 | TRBD1 | TRBV7-8 | TGTGCCAGCAGCTCCGGGACAGTGAACACTGAAGCTTTCTTT | CASSSGTVNTEAFF
few | TRBJ2-2 | - | TRBV6-2/TRBV6-3 | TGTGCCAGCAGTTACCCAGGGGAGCTGTTTTTT | CASSYPGELFF
- | TRBJ2-1 | TRBD2 | TRBV28 | TGTGCCAGCAGCGAGCGGGGGGCCCCTCTTGACAATGAGCAGTTCTTC | CASSERGAPLDNEQFF
- | TRBJ2-2 | TRBD1 | TRBV5-4 | TGTGCCAGCAGCTTGCGGACAGGGGAGGACGGGGAGCTGTTTTTT | CASSLRTGEDGELFF
- | TRBJ2-6 | - | TRBV27 | TGTGCCAGCGGCAGGGTCTCTGGGGCCAACGTCCTGACTTTC | CASGRVSGANVLTF
- | TRBJ2-7 | TRBD2 | TRBV28 | TGTGCCAGCCGGGGGGGACTTACAGGGTACGAGCAGTACTTC | CASRGGLTGYEQYF
- | TRBJ2-1 | TRBD2 | TRBV2 | TGTGCCAGCAGTGCTGGGACTAGCGGGGAGGAGCAGTTCTTC | CASSAGTSGEEQFF
- | TRBJ2-7 | - | TRBV12-3/TRBV12-4 | TGTGCCAGCAGCCCGGACAGACTCTTCGAGCAGTACTTC | CASSPDRLFEQYF
few | TRBJ1-5 | - | TRBV19 | TGTGCCAGTAGTATCTTAGGGGTTAGCAATCAGCCCCAGCATTTT | CASSILGVSNQPQHF
- | TRBJ2-1 | TRBD2 | TRBV19 | TGTGCCAGTACTCCAAGCGGGGGGGCAAGGAATGAGCAGTTCTTC | CASTPSGGARNEQFF
- | TRBJ2-1 | TRBD2 | TRBV7-8 | TGTGCCAGCAGCTTCCTTAGACCGGGGGGGAGCGAGGAGCAGTTCTTC | CASSFLRPGGSEEQFF
- | TRBJ1-2 | - | TRBV27 | TGTGCCAGCAGCAGGGACATCCACTATGGCTACACCTTC | CASSRDIHYGYTF
- | TRBJ2-3 | TRBD1 | TRBV30 | TGTGCCTGGAGTTACAGGGGGCTAGGGGATACGCAGTATTTT | CAWSYRGLGDTQYF
- | TRBJ2-5 | TRBD2 | TRBV20-1 | TGCAGTGCTAGTTTTATTGGGACCGGACTAGCGGGTAGAGAGACCCAGTACTTC | CSASFIGTGLAGRETQYF
once | TRBJ1-6 | - | TRBV28 | TGTGCCAGCAGACTCGAGGAACCTGTAGTTACCCTCCACTTT | CASRLEEPVVTLHF
once | TRBJ1-1 | - | TRBV27 | TGTGCCAGCAGTCCCTCTATGATGAACACTGAAGCTTTCTTT | CASSPSMMNTEAFF
- | TRBJ1-1 | - | TRBV20-1 | TGCAGTGCTAGCCCAGGGGCTGAAGCTTTCTTT | CSASPGAEAFF
- | TRBJ2-6 | - | TRBV4-2 | TGTGCCAGCAGCCAGCGGTCGGGGTCGGCTGGGGCCAACGTCCTGACTTTC | CASSQRSGSAGANVLTF
- | TRBJ2-3 | TRBD2 | TRBV7-2 | TGTGCCAGCAGCTTATTGGTCGGGGGGGTATCAGATACGCAGTATTTT | CASSLLVGGVSDTQYF
few | TRBJ2-7 | TRBD1 | TRBV18 | TGTGCCAGCTCGGCCGGGACAGGGTTTGCCTACGAGCAGTACTTC | CASSAGTGFAYEQYF
- | TRBJ1-4 | - | TRBV7-9 | TGTGCCGGCAGCCCGAAGGGGTTTTTAGCAACTAATGAAAAACTGTTTTTT | CAGSPKGFLATNEKLFF
- | TRBJ1-3 | TRBD1 | TRBV10-3 | TGTGCCATCACCCCGACAGGGGTCCTCTCTGGAAACACCATATATTTT | CAITPTGVLSGNTIYF
- | TRBJ2-4 | TRBD1 | TRBV19 | TGTGCCAGTCGCATACAGGGGGAACCGAGTCCGGCCAAAAACATTCAGTACTTC | CASRIQGEPSPAKNIQYF
- | TRBJ2-7 | - | TRBV4-1 | TGCGCCAGCAGCCACCCGGACATGCCCTCCGAGCAGTACTTC | CASSHPDMPSEQYF
- | TRBJ2-1 | TRBD2 | TRBV2 | TGTGCCAGCATTCGACTAGCGGGGGAATACAATGAGCAGTTCTTC | CASIRLAGEYNEQFF
- | TRBJ2-3 | - | TRBV7-2 | TGTGCCAGCCGCCCTCCCTTAGGCTGGGGGCGCACAGATACGCAGTATTTT | CASRPPLGWGRTDTQYF
- | TRBJ2-6 | - | TRBV4-1 | TGCGCCAGCAGCCAGCCCGGTGGCTCTGGGGCCAACGTCCTGACTTTC | CASSQPGGSGANVLTF
- | TRBJ1-5 | TRBD1 | TRBV19 | TGTGCCAGTAGTACTGGGACAGGGACGACGCAGCCCCAGCATTTT | CASSTGTGTTQPQHF
- | TRBJ2-3 | TRBD1 | TRBV7-2 | TGTGCCAGCAGACCTCCGGGACAGGGGCAGACAGATACGCAGTATTTT | CASRPPGQGQTDTQYF
- | TRBJ1-4 | - | TRBV5-1 | TGCGCCAGCAGCTTGGGGGCCCAAGAAAAACTGTTTTTT | CASSLGAQEKLFF
- | TRBJ1-3 | TRBD1 | TRBV5-4 | TGTGCCAGCAGCCCTGACAGGGAGGCTACTGGAAACACCATATATTTT | CASSPDREATGNTIYF
- | TRBJ2-2 | - | TRBV12-3/TRBV12-4 | TGTGCCAGCAGTTTCTCGAACACCGGGGAGCTGTTTTTT | CASSFSNTGELFF
- | TRBJ1-3 | - | TRBV19 | TGTGCCAGTAGTCTACGACAGGCCGGAAACACCATATATTTT | CASSLRQAGNTIYF
- | TRBJ1-1 | TRBD1 | TRBV7-2 | TGTGCCAGCAGCTTAGACAGGGGCACTGAAGCTTTCTTT | CASSLDRGTEAFF
- | TRBJ1-6 | - | TRBV2 | TGTGCCAGCAGTGTCACCTATAATTCACCCCTCCACTTT | CASSVTYNSPLHF
- | TRBJ2-1 | - | TRBV13 | TGTGCCAGCAGCTTGGCCCTGAACGGGGGGCTCCCCAATGAGCAGTTCTTC | CASSLALNGGLPNEQFF
- | TRBJ2-3 | TRBD2 | TRBV28 | TGTGCCAGCAGTCCCCGGGGGGTAAGGGGCGTCATGTATACGCAGTATTTT | CASSPRGVRGVMYTQYF
- | TRBJ1-2 | - | TRBV24-1 | TGTGCCACCAGTGATTCAAGATGGGGAGCTAACTATGGCTACACCTTC | CATSDSRWGANYGYTF
- | TRBJ2-2 | - | TRBV6-5 | TGTGCCAGTAAACTAACTTTGGAGACCGGGGAGCTGTTTTTT | CASKLTLETGELFF
- | TRBJ2-2 | TRBD1 | TRBV24-1 | TGTGCCACCAGTGATAACAGGGGGCTCGACACCGGGGAGCTGTTTTTT | CATSDNRGLDTGELFF
- | TRBJ2-2 | - | TRBV4-1 | TGCGCCAGCAGCCAAGGTCCCGGAGCCTGGGAGCTGTTTTTT | CASSQGPGAWELFF
- | TRBJ1-5 | TRBD1 | TRBV18 | TGTGCCAGCTCACCACGGGCGGGACAGGGGGGTCAGCCCCAGCATTTT | CASSPRAGQGGQPQHF
- | TRBJ1-2 | - | TRBV9 | TGTGCCAGCAGCGTGGGCCCCAACTATGGCTACACCTTC | CASSVGPNYGYTF
- | TRBJ1-4 | TRBD1 | TRBV5-1 | TGCGCCAGCAGCTTGGCCGGACAGGATAATGAAAAACTGTTTTTT | CASSLAGQDNEKLFF
- | TRBJ1-1 | - | TRBV3-1/TRBV3-2 | TGTGCCAGCAGCCAATACAGGAACACTGAAGCTTTCTTT | CASSQYRNTEAFF
- | TRBJ2-3 | TRBD1 | TRBV11-2 | TGTGCCAGCAGTCGGGACAGGGGTACAGATACGCAGTATTTT | CASSRDRGTDTQYF
- | TRBJ2-1 | TRBD1 | TRBV6-5 | TGTGCCAGCGGGACAGGGGGCTTCGAGCAGTTCTTC | CASGTGGFEQFF
- | TRBJ1-2 | - | TRBV4-1 | TGCGCCAGCAGCCAACCCACAGGGTCGGCTAACTATGGCTACACCTTC | CASSQPTGSANYGYTF
- | TRBJ2-7 | - | TRBV5-4 | TGTGCCAGCAGTATAGGGACCGCGGGGTTGGACGAGCAGTACTTC | CASSIGTAGLDEQYF
- | TRBJ1-5 | TRBD1 | TRBV19 | TGTGCCAGTAGTACCGGACAGGGGCTTTATCAGCCCCAGCATTTT | CASSTGQGLYQPQHF
- | TRBJ2-7 | - | TRBV14 | TGTGCCAGCAGCCCCCGCGTCCGGGGCGAGCAGTACTTC | CASSPRVRGEQYF
once | TRBJ2-3 | TRBD2 | TRBV25-1 | TGTGCCAGCAGTGAAAGCGGGGGGGTGGATACGCAGTATTTT | CASSESGGVDTQYF